The sequence of this TCR beta chain was determined in a study of blood T cell repertoires in COVID-19. As for the study in general: Whether acute or convalescent, the COVID-19 samples came from the United States, Italy and Spain.

The method was immunoSEQ multiplex PCR; TCRdb's version includes in-frame clones alone and lacks a portion of them. This sample has fewer than 350,000 clones; around 90% occur once, and the top ten carry about 1.5%. The J segment lost 0 bases and the V segment lost 6 bases, leaving 18 bases of the junction unmatched. Germline V gene data show CDR1 as PRHDT and CDR2 as FYEKMQ (reference sequence). The CDR3 consists of 20 residues. The chain links TRBV13 to TRBJ2-1; 9 nucleotides match TRBD2. The material sequenced was PBMCs or T cells enriched from blood (not recorded which). The TCR sequence derives from a young woman with acute COVID-19. This CDR3 reads CASRPQRSGRTVSSYNEQFF. The DNA for the CDR3 is TGTGCCAGCAGACCACAAAGGAGCGGGAGGACCGTAAGCTCCTACAATGAGCAGTTCTTC.